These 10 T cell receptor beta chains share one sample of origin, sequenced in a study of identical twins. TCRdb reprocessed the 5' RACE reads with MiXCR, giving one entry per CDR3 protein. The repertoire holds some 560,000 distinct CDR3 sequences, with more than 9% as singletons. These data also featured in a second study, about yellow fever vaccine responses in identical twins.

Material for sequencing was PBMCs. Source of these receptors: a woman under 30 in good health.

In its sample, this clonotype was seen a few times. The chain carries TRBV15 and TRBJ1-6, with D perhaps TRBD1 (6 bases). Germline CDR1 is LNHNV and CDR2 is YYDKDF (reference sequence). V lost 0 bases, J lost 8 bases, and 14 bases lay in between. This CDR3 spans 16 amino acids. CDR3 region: CATSREGGQKYSPLHF. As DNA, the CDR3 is TGTGCCACCAGCAGAGAAGGGGGGCAGAAGTATTCACCCCTCCACTTT.

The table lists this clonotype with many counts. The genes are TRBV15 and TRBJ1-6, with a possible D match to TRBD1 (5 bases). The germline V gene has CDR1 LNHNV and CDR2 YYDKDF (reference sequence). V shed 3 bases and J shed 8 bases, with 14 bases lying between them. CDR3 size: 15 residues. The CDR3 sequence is CATSSDGRGDSPLHF. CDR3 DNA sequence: TGTGCCACCAGCAGTGATGGACGGGGCGATTCACCCCTCCACTTT.

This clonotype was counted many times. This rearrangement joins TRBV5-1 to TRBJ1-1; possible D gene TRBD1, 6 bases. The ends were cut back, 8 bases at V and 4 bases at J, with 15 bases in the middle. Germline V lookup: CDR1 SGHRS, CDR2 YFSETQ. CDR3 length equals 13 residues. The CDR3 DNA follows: TGCGCCAGTGACAGGTTCAGCACCACTGAAGCTTTCTTT. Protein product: CASDRFSTTEAFF.

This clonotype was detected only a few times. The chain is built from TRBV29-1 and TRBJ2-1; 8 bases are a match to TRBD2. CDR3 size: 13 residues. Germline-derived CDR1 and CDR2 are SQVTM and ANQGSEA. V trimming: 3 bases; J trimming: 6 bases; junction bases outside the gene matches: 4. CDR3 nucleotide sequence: TGCAGCGTTGACCGGGAGGGTTTCAATGAGCAGTTCTTC. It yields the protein CSVDREGFNEQFF.

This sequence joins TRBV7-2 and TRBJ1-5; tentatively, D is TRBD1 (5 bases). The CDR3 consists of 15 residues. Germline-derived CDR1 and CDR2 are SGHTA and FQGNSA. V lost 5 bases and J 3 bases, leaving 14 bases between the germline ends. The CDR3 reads CASSPRVGHNQPQHF. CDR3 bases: TGTGCCAGCAGCCCGAGAGTGGGGCACAATCAGCCCCAGCATTTT.

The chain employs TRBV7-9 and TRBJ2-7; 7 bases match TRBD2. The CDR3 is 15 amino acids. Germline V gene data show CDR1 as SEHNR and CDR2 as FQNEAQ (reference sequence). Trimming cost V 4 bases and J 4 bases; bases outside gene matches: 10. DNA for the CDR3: TGTGCCAGCAGCTCCAGGGAGGGTTCAACTTACGAGCAGTACTTC. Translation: CASSSREGSTYEQYF. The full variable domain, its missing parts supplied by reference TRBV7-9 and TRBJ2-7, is DTGVSQNPRHKITKRGQNVTFRCDPISEHNRLYWYRQTLGQGPEFLTYFQNEAQLEKSRLLSDRFSAERPKGSFSTLEIQRTEQGDSAMYLCASSSREGSTYEQYFGPGTRLTVT.

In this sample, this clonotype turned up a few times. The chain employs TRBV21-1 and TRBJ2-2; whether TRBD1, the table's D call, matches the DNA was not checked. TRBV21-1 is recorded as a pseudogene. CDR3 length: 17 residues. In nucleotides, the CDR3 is TGTGCCAGCAGCAAAGAGGGAAGGGCGATTAACACCGGGGAGCTGTTTTTT. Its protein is CASSKEGRAINTGELFF.

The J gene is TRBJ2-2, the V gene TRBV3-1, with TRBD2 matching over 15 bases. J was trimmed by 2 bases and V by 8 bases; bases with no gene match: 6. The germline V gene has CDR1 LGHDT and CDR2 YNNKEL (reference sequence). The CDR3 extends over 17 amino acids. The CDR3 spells CASPRTSGRANTGELFF. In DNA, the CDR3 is TGTGCCAGCCCTCGGACTAGCGGGAGGGCCAACACCGGGGAGCTGTTTTTT. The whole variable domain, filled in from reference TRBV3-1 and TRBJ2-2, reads DTAVSQTPKYLVTQMGNDKSIKCEQNLGHDTMYWYKQDSKKFLKIMFSYNNKELIINETVPNRFSPKSPDKAHLNLHINSLELGDSAVYFCASPRTSGRANTGELFFGEGSRLTVL.

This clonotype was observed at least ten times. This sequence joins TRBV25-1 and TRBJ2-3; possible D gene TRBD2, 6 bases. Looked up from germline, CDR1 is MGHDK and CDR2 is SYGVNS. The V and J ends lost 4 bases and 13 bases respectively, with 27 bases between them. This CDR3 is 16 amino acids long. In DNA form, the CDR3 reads TGTGCCAGCAGTGCCCTGGAGGGCCTCGCCGATCAGATGGAGTATTTT. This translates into CASSALEGLADQMEYF.

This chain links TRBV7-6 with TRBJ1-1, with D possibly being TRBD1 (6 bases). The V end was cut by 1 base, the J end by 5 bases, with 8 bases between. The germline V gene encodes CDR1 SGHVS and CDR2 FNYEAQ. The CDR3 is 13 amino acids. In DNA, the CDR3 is TGTGCCAGCAGCTTAGGGGGGCAGACTGAAGCTTTCTTT. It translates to CASSLGGQTEAFF.